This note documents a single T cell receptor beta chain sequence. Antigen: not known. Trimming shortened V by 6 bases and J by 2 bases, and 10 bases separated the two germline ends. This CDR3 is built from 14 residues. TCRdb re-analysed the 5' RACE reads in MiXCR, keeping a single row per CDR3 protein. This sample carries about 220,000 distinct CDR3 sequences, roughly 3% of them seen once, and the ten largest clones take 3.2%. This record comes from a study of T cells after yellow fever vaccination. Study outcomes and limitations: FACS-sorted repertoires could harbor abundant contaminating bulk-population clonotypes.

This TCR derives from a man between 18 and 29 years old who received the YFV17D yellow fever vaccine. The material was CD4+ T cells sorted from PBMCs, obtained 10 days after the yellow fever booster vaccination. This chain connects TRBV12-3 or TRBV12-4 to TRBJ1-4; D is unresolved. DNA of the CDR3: TGTGCCAGCAGCCCTGGGGATACTAATGAAAAACTGTTTTTT. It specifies CASSPGDTNEKLFF.